The 12 T cell receptor beta chains in this list originate from one sample, sequenced in a study of blood T cell repertoires in COVID-19. Profiling relied on immunoSEQ multiplex PCR, and the TCRdb table lists in-frame clones only, not all of them. This sample yields about 270,000 clones, of which 80% to 90% are seen a single time; roughly 2.5% belongs to the top ten. The sample consisted of PBMCs or T cells enriched from blood (not recorded which). The receptors shown here come from a woman between 18 and 29 years old who had recovered from COVID-19.

This chain connects TRBV9 to TRBJ2-3; TRBD1 matches 9 bases. The V segment lost 2 bases and the J segment 3 bases; nucleotides outside the gene matches: 10. Germline values: CDR1 SGDLS, CDR2 YYNGEE. CDR3 length equals 17 residues. In nucleotides, the CDR3 is TGTGCCAGCAGCGTGGGACTGGGACAGGGTGTAACAGATACGCAGTATTTT. Its protein is CASSVGLGQGVTDTQYF.

This chain connects TRBV7-2 to TRBJ2-7, with D unresolved. Between the trimmed V and J ends, which lost 0 bases and 6 bases, there was a span of 12 bases. In germline, CDR1 is SGHTA, CDR2 FQGNSA. The CDR3 runs 14 residues. CDR3 loop: CASSLAQAFGEQYF. CDR3 bases: TGTGCCAGCAGCTTAGCGCAGGCCTTTGGCGAGCAGTACTTC.

The chain has TRBV18 and TRBJ1-1, with D maybe TRBD1 (5 bases). The CDR3 extends over 16 amino acids. Germline-derived CDR1 and CDR2 are KGHSH and LQKENI. Trimming removed 5 bases from V and 4 bases from J, with 20 bases in between. For the CDR3, the DNA is TGTGCCAGCTCAACCGGGGCAGGGAGGCTCGGCACTGAAGCTTTCTTT. This encodes CASSTGAGRLGTEAFF.

This rearrangement joins TRBV5-1 to TRBJ1-2; perhaps TRBD1 as D (6 bases). This CDR3 contains 15 residues. Trimming stripped 0 bases from V and 5 bases from J, with 14 bases between. Germline V gene data show CDR1 as SGHRS and CDR2 as YFSETQ. CDR3 nucleotides: TGCGCCAGCAGCTTGGGGGTCACCAGGGGATATGGCTACACCTTC. Residues: CASSLGVTRGYGYTF.

The V gene is TRBV4-2, the J gene TRBJ1-1; D perhaps matches TRBD1 (6 bases). CDR3 length: 13 amino acids. Germline V gives CDR1 LGHNA, CDR2 YNFKEQ. The germline V and J ends were trimmed by 4 bases and 5 bases, with 11 bases remaining between them. The CDR3 DNA sequence: TGTGCCAGCAGCCTAGGGGGTCGAACTGAAGCTTTCTTT. Residues: CASSLGGRTEAFF.

The chain recombines TRBV5-6 with TRBJ1-3, with 7 bases matching TRBD1. This CDR3 has 14 amino acids. V was pared by 4 bases and J by 8 bases, with 9 bases of the junction left unmatched. Germline CDR1 reads SGHDT; CDR2 reads YYEEEE. The CDR3 protein is CASSPATGADTIYF. In DNA form, the CDR3 reads TGTGCCAGCAGCCCGGCCACAGGGGCTGACACCATATATTTT.

V and J are TRBV3-1 (or the pseudogene TRBV3-2) and TRBJ2-7; possibly TRBD1 for D (7 bases). Germline CDR1 is LGHDT and CDR2 is YNNKEL (reference sequence). This CDR3 has 14 residues. V gave up 4 bases and J gave up 3 bases, with 13 bases separating them. The CDR3 sequence: CASSRGTANYEQYF. CDR3 nucleotides: TGTGCCAGCAGCCGCGGGACAGCCAACTACGAGCAGTACTTC.

The chain couples TRBV10-3 to TRBJ2-2; 15 bases map to TRBD2. Trimming at V came to 10 bases and at J to 6 bases, leaving 18 bases not matched to a gene. The germline gives CDR1 ENHRY, CDR2 SYGVKD. This CDR3 has 19 amino acids. The CDR3 region is CATTTGTSGGTSPPGELFF. The CDR3 bases are TGTGCCACCACTACCGGGACTAGCGGGGGGACGAGTCCTCCCGGGGAGCTGTTTTTT.

The V and J genes are TRBV19 and TRBJ2-1, with D possibly matching TRBD1 (6 bases). Trimming took off 5 bases at V and 10 bases at J, with 15 bases between the two ends. CDR3 size: 13 residues. Looked up from germline, CDR1 is LNHDA and CDR2 is SQIVND (reference sequence). CDR3 amino acids: CASSLRTGTEQFF. DNA of the CDR3: TGTGCCAGTAGTTTACGCACCGGGACAGAGCAGTTCTTC.

In its sample, this clone was seen a few times. The chain has TRBV4-1 and TRBJ2-5, with 11 positions matching TRBD2. The CDR3 loop spans 15 amino acids. Germline loops: CDR1 MGHRA, CDR2 YSYEKL. The junction had 6 bases not matched to a gene; V was cut back by 4 bases and J by 5 bases. The CDR3 coding sequence is TGCGCCAGCAGCCTGTTAGCGGGGGGGGTGGAGACCCAGTACTTC. It translates to CASSLLAGGVETQYF.

This clone was observed a handful of times. This chain links TRBV11-2 with TRBJ1-2; D remains unclear. Germline V gene data show CDR1 as SGHAT and CDR2 as FQNNGV. The CDR3 extends over 16 amino acids. Trimming left V 2 bases short and J 6 bases short, with 19 bases between. As DNA, the CDR3 is TGTGCCAGCAGCTTACCCACCTTGTTGAGTAAAGATGGCTACACCTTC. Translation: CASSLPTLLSKDGYTF.

This sequence joins TRBV28 and TRBJ2-7, with 9 bases that match TRBD1. The ends lost 6 bases at V and 5 bases at J; junction bases unmatched: 11. The CDR3 runs 15 residues. The germline V gene has CDR1 MDHEN and CDR2 SYDVKM. Written as DNA, the CDR3 is TGTGCCAGCAGCCAGTTTGGGACAGGGTTCCACGAGCAGTACTTC. Translated, it gives CASSQFGTGFHEQYF.